Listed here are 12 T cell receptor beta chains from one sample, sequenced in a study of blood T cell repertoires in COVID-19 (dated by TCRdb to 2018 to 2020). Receptor amplification or capture employed the immunoSEQ multiplex PCR assay. The table comes from immuneACCESS by way of TCRdb, which keeps in-frame sequences with V and J called. Part of the clones is missing from these tables; in studies checked, under half for an unresolved V gene and the rest for unknown reasons. Present in this sample are approximately 250,000 clones, around 88% of which were seen just once. 5% to 7% of the sample is held by the ten biggest clonotypes. Sequenced: peripheral blood. These receptors all stem from a woman older than 75 with COVID-19, enrolled during active disease.

The V and J genes are TRBV6-5 and TRBJ1-1; D may be TRBD1 (6 bases). The germline CDR1 and CDR2 sequences are MNHEY and SVGAGI. Trimming shortened V by 6 bases and J by 4 bases, and 18 bases separated the two germline ends. The CDR3 consists of 15 residues. As DNA, the CDR3 is TGTGCCAGCAGCCCCTATCTAGGGGGGGGCACTGAAGCTTTCTTT. This encodes CASSPYLGGGTEAFF.

The rearrangement links TRBV27 to TRBJ2-2, with a tentative D call TRBD2 (5 bases). The CDR3 extends over 18 amino acids. V lost 3 bases and J 4 bases, leaving 21 bases between the germline ends. Per the germline V gene, CDR1 is MNHEY and CDR2 is SMNVEV (reference sequence). The CDR3 loop reads CASSFRLGGSGFTGELFF. In DNA form, the CDR3 reads TGTGCCAGCAGTTTCCGGCTTGGTGGGTCGGGGTTCACCGGGGAGCTGTTTTTT.

This chain's CDR3 is CASSPQQGAENSPLHF. CDR3 nucleotides: TGTGCCAGCAGCCCACAACAGGGGGCTGAGAATTCACCCCTCCACTTT. V and J are TRBV11-2 and TRBJ1-6; TRBD1 agrees at 9 bases. V gave up 5 bases and J gave up 7 bases; unmatched junction bases: 9. This CDR3 has 16 amino acids. Per germline, CDR1 SGHAT and CDR2 FQNNGV. The whole variable domain, remainder taken from reference TRBV11-2 and TRBJ1-6, is EAGVAQSPRYKIIEKRQSVAFWCNPISGHATLYWYQQILGQGPKLLIQFQNNGVVDDSQLPKDRFSAERLKGVDSTLKIQPAKLEDSAVYLCASSPQQGAENSPLHFGNGTRLTVT.

The chain has TRBV3-1 (or the pseudogene TRBV3-2) and TRBJ1-2; no clear D. CDR3 length equals 15 residues. Per germline, CDR1 LGHDT and CDR2 YNNKEL (reference sequence). V dropped 4 bases and J dropped 2 bases, with 14 bases sitting between them. CDR3 DNA sequence: TGTGCCAGCAGCCGGGGAGGTGGCAGCAACTATGGCTACACCTTC. Protein: CASSRGGGSNYGYTF.

This chain uses TRBV7-2 with TRBJ2-3, with 8 bases fitting TRBD2. There are 15 residues in the CDR3. The V and J ends lost 5 bases and 6 bases, in that order; junction bases with no gene match: 10. Germline CDR1 reads SGHTA; CDR2 reads FQGNSA. CDR3 loop: CASSGAGATSDTQYF. The CDR3 region has the DNA TGTGCCAGCAGCGGAGCGGGGGCCACATCGGATACGCAGTATTTT.

V and J are TRBV3-1 (or the pseudogene TRBV3-2) and TRBJ1-1, with D possibly matching TRBD1 (5 bases). Germline CDR1 LGHDT, CDR2 YNNKEL (reference sequence). There are 14 residues in the CDR3. V lost 2 bases to trimming and J lost 5 bases, with 12 bases between them. In DNA form, the CDR3 reads TGTGCCAGCAGCCAACCCGGGGGGGGGACTGAAGCTTTCTTT. It specifies CASSQPGGGTEAFF.

This clone has only a few counts. This sequence joins TRBV7-2 and TRBJ2-2; 7 bases line up with TRBD1. Trimming at V came to 1 base and at J to 0 bases, leaving 8 bases not matched to a gene. Germline V gene sequence: CDR1 SGHTA, CDR2 FQGNSA. This CDR3 is 18 amino acids long. Here the CDR3 reads CASSLVHHRGSNTGELFF. In DNA, the CDR3 is TGTGCCAGCAGCTTAGTACACCACAGGGGATCGAACACCGGGGAGCTGTTTTTT.

The chain couples TRBV2 to TRBJ1-2, with 7 bases lining up with TRBD1. V was pared by 4 bases and J by 5 bases, with 7 bases of the junction left unmatched. CDR3 length: 14 amino acids. Germline V gene lookup returns CDR1 SNHLY and CDR2 FYNNEI. The CDR3 loop is CASSGGTDTYGYTF. CDR3 sequence (DNA): TGTGCCAGCAGTGGCGGGACAGACACTTATGGCTACACCTTC.

The chain couples TRBV19 to TRBJ1-6, with a tentative D call TRBD1 (6 bases). The V end lost 7 bases, the J end lost 5 bases, and 15 bases lay between the germline ends. Germline lookup yields CDR1 LNHDA and CDR2 SQIVND (reference sequence). The CDR3 is 15 residues long. The CDR3 DNA reads as TGTGCCAGTAACTGGGGGCTGGGGGATAATTCACCCCTCCACTTT. Protein sequence: CASNWGLGDNSPLHF.

The V gene is TRBV5-1, the J gene TRBJ2-1, with 11 bases identical to TRBD2. The CDR3 contains 15 residues. Germline values: CDR1 SGHRS, CDR2 YFSETQ. J was trimmed by 5 bases and V by 0 bases; bases with no gene match: 1. The CDR3 loop reads CASSLGSGGDNEQFF. The CDR3 coding sequence is TGCGCCAGCAGCTTGGGTAGCGGGGGGGACAATGAGCAGTTCTTC.

The chain carries TRBV3-1 (or the pseudogene TRBV3-2) and TRBJ2-1, with D possibly TRBD2 on 7 matching bases. Looked up from germline, CDR1 is LGHDT and CDR2 is YNNKEL (reference sequence). The length of the CDR3 is 17 residues. Trimming removed 2 bases from V and 5 bases from J, with 19 bases in between. The CDR3 region is CASSQMPGGTMHNEQFF. The CDR3 nucleotides are TGTGCCAGCAGCCAAATGCCCGGGGGGACAATGCACAATGAGCAGTTCTTC.

CDR3 DNA: TGTGCCAGCAGTGCCTCCAGGGGGCGAGTAGAGACCCAGTACTTC. Protein sequence: CASSASRGRVETQYF. The genes are TRBV27 and TRBJ2-5; the match to TRBD1 covers 8 bases. This CDR3 has 15 amino acids. Unmatched junction bases numbered 9, after V lost 5 bases and J lost 4 bases. Per the germline V gene, CDR1 is MNHEY and CDR2 is SMNVEV (reference sequence).